This TCR beta chain is drawn from a study of control samples from healthy donors and cancer patients. Only in-frame clones appear in the TCRdb table, and some are missing; sequencing was by immunoSEQ multiplex PCR. The sample shows approximately 100,000 clones, around 90% of them seen only once. The V gene lost 1 base and the J gene lost 1 base, with 10 bases spanning the gap. This CDR3 contains 14 residues. Germline V gives CDR1 GTSNPN, CDR2 SVGIG (reference sequence). This rearrangement joins TRBV30 to TRBJ1-1; the D gene is possibly TRBD1 (6 bases). The TCR was taken from a man aged 25-40 years in good health. The material sequenced was blood. Here the CDR3 DNA reads TGTGCCTGGAGTGACAGGGTAAGGAACACTGAAGCTTTCTTT. The encoded protein is CAWSDRVRNTEAFF.